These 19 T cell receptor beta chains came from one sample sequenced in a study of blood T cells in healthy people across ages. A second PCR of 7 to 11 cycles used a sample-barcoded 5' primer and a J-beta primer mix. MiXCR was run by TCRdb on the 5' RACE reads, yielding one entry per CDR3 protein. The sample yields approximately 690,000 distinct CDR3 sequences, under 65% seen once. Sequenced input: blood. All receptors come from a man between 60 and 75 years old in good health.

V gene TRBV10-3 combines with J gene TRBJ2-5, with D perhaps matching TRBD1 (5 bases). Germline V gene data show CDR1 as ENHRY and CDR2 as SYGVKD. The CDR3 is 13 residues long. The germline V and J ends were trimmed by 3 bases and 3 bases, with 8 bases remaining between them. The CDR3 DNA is TGTGCCATCAGTGAATCGACAGAAGAGACCCAGTACTTC. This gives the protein CAISESTEETQYF.

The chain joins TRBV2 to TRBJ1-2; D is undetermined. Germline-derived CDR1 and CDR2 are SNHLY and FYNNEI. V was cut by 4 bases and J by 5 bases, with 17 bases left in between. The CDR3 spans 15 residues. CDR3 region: CASSARTGSLYGYTF. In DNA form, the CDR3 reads TGTGCCAGCAGTGCTCGGACCGGTAGTTTGTATGGCTACACCTTC.

CDR3 sequence reads: CASSLQWGPTYEQYF. The DNA for the CDR3 is TGCGCCAGCAGCTTGCAGTGGGGGCCGACCTACGAGCAGTACTTC. The chain uses TRBV5-1 and TRBJ2-7; D may be TRBD1 (6 bases). The V and J ends lost 1 base and 2 bases respectively, with 13 bases between them. This CDR3 is 15 amino acids long. The germline V gene encodes CDR1 SGHRS and CDR2 YFSETQ.

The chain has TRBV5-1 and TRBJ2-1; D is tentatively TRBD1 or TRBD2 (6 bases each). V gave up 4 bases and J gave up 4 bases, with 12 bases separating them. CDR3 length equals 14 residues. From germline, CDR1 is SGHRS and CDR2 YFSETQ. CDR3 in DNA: TGCGCCAGCAGCGCGGGACAAAGTTACAATGAGCAGTTCTTC. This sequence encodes CASSAGQSYNEQFF.

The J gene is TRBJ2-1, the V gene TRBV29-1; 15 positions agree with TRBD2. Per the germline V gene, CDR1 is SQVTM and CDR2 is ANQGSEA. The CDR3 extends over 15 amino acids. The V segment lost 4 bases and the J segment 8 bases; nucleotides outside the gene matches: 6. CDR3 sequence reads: CSVGTSGGAWDEQFF. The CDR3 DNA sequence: TGCAGCGTTGGGACTAGCGGGGGGGCGTGGGATGAGCAGTTCTTC.

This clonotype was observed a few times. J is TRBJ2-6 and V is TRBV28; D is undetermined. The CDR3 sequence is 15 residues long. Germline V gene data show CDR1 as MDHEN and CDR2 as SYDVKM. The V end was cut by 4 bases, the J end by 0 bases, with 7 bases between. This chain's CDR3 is CASSSTVSGANVLTF. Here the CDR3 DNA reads TGTGCCAGCAGTTCGACGGTCTCTGGGGCCAACGTCCTGACTTTC.

Written as DNA, the CDR3 is TGTGCCAGCAGCTTACTTAGCGGGGGGTTACAAGAGACCCAGTACTTC. Translated, it gives CASSLLSGGLQETQYF. The chain recombines TRBV12-3 or TRBV12-4 with TRBJ2-5; 10 bases map to TRBD2. The junction had 9 bases not matched to a gene; V was cut back by 6 bases and J by 2 bases. This CDR3 comprises 16 residues.

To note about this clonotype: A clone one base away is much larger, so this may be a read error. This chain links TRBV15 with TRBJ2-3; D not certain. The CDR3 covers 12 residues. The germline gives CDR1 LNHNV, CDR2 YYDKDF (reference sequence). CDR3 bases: TGTGCCGCCAGCAGAGATCGAGATACGCAGTATTTT. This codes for CAASRDRDTQYF.

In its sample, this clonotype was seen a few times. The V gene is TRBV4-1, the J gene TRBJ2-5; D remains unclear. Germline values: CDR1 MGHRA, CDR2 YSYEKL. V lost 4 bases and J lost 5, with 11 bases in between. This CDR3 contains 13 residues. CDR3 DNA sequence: TGCGCCAGCAGCCCCAATATAGCTGAGACCCAGTACTTC. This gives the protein CASSPNIAETQYF.

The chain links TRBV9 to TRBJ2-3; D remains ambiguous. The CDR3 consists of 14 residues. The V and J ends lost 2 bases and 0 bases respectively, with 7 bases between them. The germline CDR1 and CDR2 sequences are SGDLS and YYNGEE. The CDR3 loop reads CASSVHHSTDTQYF. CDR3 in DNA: TGTGCCAGCAGCGTCCATCATAGCACAGATACGCAGTATTTT.

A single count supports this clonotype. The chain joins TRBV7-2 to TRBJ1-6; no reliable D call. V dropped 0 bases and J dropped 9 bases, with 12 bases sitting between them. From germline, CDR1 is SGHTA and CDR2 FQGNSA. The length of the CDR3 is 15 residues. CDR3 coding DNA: TGTGCCAGCAGCTTAGCGTCCGTCGGTGGTTCACCCCTCCACTTT. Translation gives CASSLASVGGSPLHF.

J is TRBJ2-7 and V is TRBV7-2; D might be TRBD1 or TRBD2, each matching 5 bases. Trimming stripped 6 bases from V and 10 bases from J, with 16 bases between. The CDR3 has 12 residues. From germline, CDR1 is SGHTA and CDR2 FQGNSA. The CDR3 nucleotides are TGTGCCAGCAGTCGGGACCGCTACTCCCAGTACTTC. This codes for CASSRDRYSQYF. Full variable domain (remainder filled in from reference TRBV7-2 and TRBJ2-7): GAGVSQSPSNKVTEKGKDVELRCDPISGHTALYWYRQSLGQGLEFLIYFQGNSAPDKSGLPSDRFSAERTGGSVSTLTIQRTQQEDSAVYLCASSRDRYSQYFGPGTRLTVT.

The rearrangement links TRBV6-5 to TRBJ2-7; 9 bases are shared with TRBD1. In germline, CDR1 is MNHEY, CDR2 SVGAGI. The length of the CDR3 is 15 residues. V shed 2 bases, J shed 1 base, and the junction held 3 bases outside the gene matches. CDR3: CASSYATGGSYEQYF. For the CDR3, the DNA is TGTGCCAGCAGTTACGCGACAGGGGGGTCCTACGAGCAGTACTTC.

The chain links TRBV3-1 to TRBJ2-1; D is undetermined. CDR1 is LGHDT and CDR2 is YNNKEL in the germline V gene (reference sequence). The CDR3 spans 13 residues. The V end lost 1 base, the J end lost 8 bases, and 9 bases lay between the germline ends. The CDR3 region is CASSQGAYHEQFF. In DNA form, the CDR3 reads TGTGCCAGCAGCCAAGGGGCTTACCATGAGCAGTTCTTC.

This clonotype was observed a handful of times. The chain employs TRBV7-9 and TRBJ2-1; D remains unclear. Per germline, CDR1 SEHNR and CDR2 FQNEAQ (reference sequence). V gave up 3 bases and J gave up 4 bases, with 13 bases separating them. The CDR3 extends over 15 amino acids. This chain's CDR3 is CASSFLGLRYNEQFF. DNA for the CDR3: TGTGCCAGCAGCTTTTTAGGGCTGAGATACAATGAGCAGTTCTTC.

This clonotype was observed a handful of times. CDR3 sequence reads: CASSRGGGNSPLHF. DNA for the CDR3: TGTGCCAGCAGCCGCGGGGGCGGTAATTCACCCCTCCACTTT. V and J are TRBV2 and TRBJ1-6; a weak D match, TRBD1 (6 bases). Trimming took off 6 bases at V and 6 bases at J, with 12 bases between the two ends. The germline V gene encodes CDR1 SNHLY and CDR2 FYNNEI. The CDR3 runs to 14 residues.

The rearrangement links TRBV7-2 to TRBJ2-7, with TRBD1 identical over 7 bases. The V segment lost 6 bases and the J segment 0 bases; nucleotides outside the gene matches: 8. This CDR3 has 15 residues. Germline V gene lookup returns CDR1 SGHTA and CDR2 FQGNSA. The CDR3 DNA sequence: TGTGCCAGCAGTATTCCCGACAGGGACTCCTACGAGCAGTACTTC. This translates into CASSIPDRDSYEQYF. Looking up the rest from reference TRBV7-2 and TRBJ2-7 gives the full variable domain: GAGVSQSPSNKVTEKGKDVELRCDPISGHTALYWYRQSLGQGLEFLIYFQGNSAPDKSGLPSDRFSAERTGGSVSTLTIQRTQQEDSAVYLCASSIPDRDSYEQYFGPGTRLTVT.

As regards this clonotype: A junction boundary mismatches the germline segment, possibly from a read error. The CDR3 loop reads CSARGAGNQPRHF. Written as DNA, the CDR3 is TGCAGTGCCAGGGGAGCGGGCAATCAGCCCCGGCATTTT. The chain joins TRBV20-1 to TRBJ1-5, with a tentative D call TRBD1 (6 bases). Germline values: CDR1 DFQATT, CDR2 SNEGSKA (reference sequence). The CDR3 is 13 amino acids.

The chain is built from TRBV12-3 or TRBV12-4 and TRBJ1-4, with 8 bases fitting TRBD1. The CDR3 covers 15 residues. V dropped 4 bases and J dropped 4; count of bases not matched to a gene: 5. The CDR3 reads CASSSRQGRNEKLFF. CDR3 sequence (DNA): TGTGCCAGCAGTTCCAGACAGGGGCGTAATGAAAAACTGTTTTTT.